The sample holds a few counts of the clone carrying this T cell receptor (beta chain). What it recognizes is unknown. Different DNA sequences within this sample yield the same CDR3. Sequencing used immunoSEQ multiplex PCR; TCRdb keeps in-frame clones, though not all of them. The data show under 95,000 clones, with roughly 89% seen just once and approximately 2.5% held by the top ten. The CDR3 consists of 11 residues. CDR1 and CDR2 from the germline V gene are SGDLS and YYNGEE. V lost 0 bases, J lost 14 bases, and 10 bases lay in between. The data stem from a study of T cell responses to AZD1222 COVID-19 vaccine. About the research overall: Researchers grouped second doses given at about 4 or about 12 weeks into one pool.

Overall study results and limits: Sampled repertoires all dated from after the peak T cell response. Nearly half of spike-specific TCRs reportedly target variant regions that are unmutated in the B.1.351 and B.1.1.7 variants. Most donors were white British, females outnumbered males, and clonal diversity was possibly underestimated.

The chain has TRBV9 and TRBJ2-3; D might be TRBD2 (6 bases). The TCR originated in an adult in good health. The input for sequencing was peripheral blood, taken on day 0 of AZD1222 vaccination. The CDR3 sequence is CASSVGDWPYF. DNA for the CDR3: TGTGCCAGCAGCGTAGGGGACTGGCCGTATTTT.